This T cell receptor (beta chain) was sequenced for a study of shared clonotypes between healthy human individuals. Notes on the study in general: Naive subsets typically showed greater estimated richness than memory subsets.

Comment on this clone: Antigen specificity is unknown.

Recent vaccinations or acute infections were absent in the healthy HIV-negative adult donors. CD4+ cell separation produced CD45RA+ naive and CD45RA-negative memory subsets. Per the germline V gene, CDR1 is GTSNPN and CDR2 is SVGIG (reference sequence). Trimming removed 2 bases from V and 5 bases from J, with 12 bases in between. The CDR3 has 13 residues. Genomic DNA of every subset was divided equally among multiple immunoSEQ plates. Only in-frame clones appear in the TCRdb table, and some are missing; sequencing was by immunoSEQ multiplex PCR. Among about 1.1 million clones listed, approximately 75% were seen once.

Sequencing input: memory CD4+ T cells from PBMCs. Specified subset: CD45RA-negative fraction. This rearrangement joins TRBV30 to TRBJ1-1; D remains ambiguous. This sequence was found in a young man in good health. Some clones in this sample may be carry-over from other donors' samples. The CDR3 sequence: CAWSPGSRTEAFF. Written as DNA, the CDR3 is TGTGCCTGGAGTCCCGGGTCGCGAACTGAAGCTTTCTTT.